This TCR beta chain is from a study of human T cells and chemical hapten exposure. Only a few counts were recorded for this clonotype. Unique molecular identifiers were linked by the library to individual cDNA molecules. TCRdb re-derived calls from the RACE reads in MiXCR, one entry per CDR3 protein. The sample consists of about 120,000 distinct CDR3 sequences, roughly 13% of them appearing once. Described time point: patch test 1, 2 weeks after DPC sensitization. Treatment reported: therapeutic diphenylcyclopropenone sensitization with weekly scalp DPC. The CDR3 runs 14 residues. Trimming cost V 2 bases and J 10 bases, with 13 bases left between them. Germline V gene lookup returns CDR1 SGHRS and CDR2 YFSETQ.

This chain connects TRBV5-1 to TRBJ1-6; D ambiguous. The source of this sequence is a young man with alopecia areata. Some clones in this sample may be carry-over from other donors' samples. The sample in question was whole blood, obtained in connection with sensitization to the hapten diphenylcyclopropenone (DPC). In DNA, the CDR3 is TGCGCCAGCAGCTTATCTTATATGGGATCACCCCTCCACTTT. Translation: CASSLSYMGSPLHF.